The 23 T cell receptor beta chains presented below share a single source sample, sequenced in a study of post-analysis software for immune sequencing data. General observations from the study: The five TRBV segments detected at higher frequency in patients than in controls included TRBV5-6, TRBV5-1 and TRBV20-1.

These TCRs are of unknown antigen specificity. The authors incorporated unique molecular identifiers into the TCR beta cDNA libraries. From the PCR reads, TCRdb called clonotypes with MiXCR, one entry per CDR3 protein. The table lists about 770,000 distinct CDR3 sequences, around 46% of them singletons. The source material was blood. The source is a girl between 5 and 17 years old with multiple sclerosis.

This clonotype has only a few counts. V usage is TRBV27 and J usage is TRBJ2-7; 9 bases fit TRBD2. The germline gives CDR1 MNHEY, CDR2 SMNVEV (reference sequence). CDR3 length equals 15 residues. Germline trimming cut 6 bases from V and 3 bases from J; bases unmatched to any gene: 9. CDR3 coding DNA: TGTGCCAGCAGACGCGTGGCGGGAGGGCGCTACGAGCAGTACTTC. It translates to CASRRVAGGRYEQYF.

This clonotype was counted only a few times. The V call is TRBV12-3 or TRBV12-4, the J call TRBJ2-1; 14 nucleotides match TRBD2. The J segment lost 5 bases and the V segment lost 5 bases, leaving 8 bases of the junction unmatched. The CDR3 extends over 17 amino acids. CDR3 sequence reads: CASSKGLAGVSHNEQFF. The CDR3 coding sequence is TGTGCCAGCAGTAAGGGACTAGCGGGAGTAAGCCACAATGAGCAGTTCTTC.

This clonotype was detected only a few times. The chain couples TRBV20-1 to TRBJ2-5; D is perhaps TRBD1 or TRBD2 (5 bases each). Germline lookup yields CDR1 DFQATT and CDR2 SNEGSKA (reference sequence). This CDR3 has 14 amino acids. Trimming left V 5 bases short and J 6 bases short, with 19 bases between. DNA for the CDR3: TGCAGTGCTCCCACCGGGGCAGTTGGGAAGACCCAGTACTTC. Protein: CSAPTGAVGKTQYF.

The chain couples TRBV13 to TRBJ2-1, with 8 positions matching TRBD2. CDR1 is PRHDT and CDR2 is FYEKMQ in the germline V gene (reference sequence). V gave up 4 bases and J gave up 4 bases; unmatched junction bases: 15. This CDR3 comprises 18 residues. This chain's CDR3 is CASSSGAGGPSGYNEQFF. CDR3 sequence (DNA): TGTGCCAGCAGCTCGGGGGCGGGAGGACCGTCGGGGTACAATGAGCAGTTCTTC.

J is TRBJ2-4 and V is TRBV5-5; the match to TRBD1 covers 10 bases. The J call may be mistaken, given a closer DNA end match to TRBJ2-7. Germline-derived CDR1 and CDR2 are SGHKS and YYEKEE (reference sequence). This CDR3 is built from 17 residues. The CDR3 here is CASSLVGPGQGRNEQYF. CDR3 nucleotides: TGTGCCAGCAGCTTGGTGGGTCCGGGACAGGGGCGCAACGAGCAGTACTTC.

In this sample, this clonotype turned up a few times. This sequence joins TRBV7-2 and TRBJ2-7, with 7 bases matching TRBD2. Germline loops: CDR1 SGHTA, CDR2 FQGNSA. V lost 5 bases, J lost 7 bases, and 8 bases stayed unmatched. The CDR3 length is 13 residues. CDR3 region: CASSQRLLAEQYF. The CDR3 nucleotides are TGTGCCAGCAGCCAACGATTACTAGCGGAGCAGTACTTC.

The genes are TRBV30 and TRBJ2-3, with 9 bases aligning to TRBD1. V gave up 0 bases and J gave up 3 bases; unmatched junction bases: 7. Germline V gene lookup returns CDR1 GTSNPN and CDR2 SVGIG (reference sequence). The CDR3 is made up of 16 amino acids. As DNA, the CDR3 is TGTGCCTGGAGTGTTAACAGGGGGCCGTGGACAGATACGCAGTATTTT. This sequence encodes CAWSVNRGPWTDTQYF.

The chain joins TRBV7-9 to TRBJ2-5; 7 bases map to TRBD2. The J segment lost 3 bases and the V segment lost 5 bases, leaving 9 bases of the junction unmatched. Per germline, CDR1 SEHNR and CDR2 FQNEAQ (reference sequence). This CDR3 spans 15 amino acids. CDR3 amino acids: CASSPPSGAKETQYF. CDR3 bases: TGTGCCAGCAGCCCCCCCAGCGGGGCAAAAGAGACCCAGTACTTC.

This clonotype was counted between two and nine times. The CDR3 DNA is TGTGCCAGCAGTTCGAACAGGGGGCGAGAAGGCTACACCTTC. It codes for CASSSNRGREGYTF. The genes are TRBV6-5 and TRBJ1-2, with 9 bases fitting TRBD1. The CDR3 length is 14 residues. Germline CDR1 MNHEY, CDR2 SVGAGI. J was trimmed by 8 bases and V by 4 bases; bases with no gene match: 8.

This clonotype was counted a single time. This chain uses TRBV24-1 with TRBJ2-1; 11 nucleotides align to TRBD2. The V gene end was trimmed by 4 bases and the J gene end by 7 bases; junction bases not matched to a gene: 8. The V gene's germline CDR1 is KGHDR and CDR2 SFDVKD. The length of the CDR3 is 16 residues. CDR3 protein: CATSEPLAGGWNEQFF. The CDR3 bases are TGTGCCACCAGTGAACCCCTAGCGGGAGGTTGGAATGAGCAGTTCTTC.

V is TRBV7-8 and J is TRBJ2-6; TRBD1 matches 9 bases. The germline gives CDR1 SGHVS, CDR2 FQNEAQ. V was clipped by 2 bases and J by 0 bases; unmatched bases: 5. This CDR3 has 18 amino acids. The CDR3 region is CASSLRDRVSSGANVLTF. CDR3 bases: TGTGCCAGCAGCTTAAGGGACAGGGTTTCCTCTGGGGCCAACGTCCTGACTTTC.

This clonotype was observed a handful of times. The chain joins TRBV20-1 to TRBJ1-6; TRBD1 is a possible D gene (5 bases). Trimming took off 0 bases at V and 0 bases at J, with 9 bases between the two ends. This CDR3 comprises 16 residues. The V gene's germline CDR1 is DFQATT and CDR2 SNEGSKA (reference sequence). The CDR3 loop is CSARDGGSSYNSPLHF. CDR3 sequence (DNA): TGCAGTGCTAGAGATGGGGGGAGCTCCTATAATTCACCCCTCCACTTT.

This clonotype was seen a single time. The chain uses TRBV4-1 and TRBJ2-5; D perhaps matches TRBD1 (6 bases). Germline V gene sequence: CDR1 MGHRA, CDR2 YSYEKL. V was pared by 3 bases and J by 2 bases, with 13 bases between. CDR3 length: 15 residues. As DNA, the CDR3 is TGCGCCAGCAGCCAGCCAGGGGCAACTCAAGAGACCCAGTACTTC. Protein sequence: CASSQPGATQETQYF.

This clonotype was seen a few times. J is TRBJ2-1 and V is TRBV20-1, with TRBD2 matching over 9 bases. Looked up from germline, CDR1 is DFQATT and CDR2 is SNEGSKA (reference sequence). Germline trimming cut 2 bases from V and 3 bases from J; bases unmatched to any gene: 11. The CDR3 loop spans 17 amino acids. The CDR3 sequence: CSARPPWREGHYNEQFF. The CDR3 bases are TGCAGTGCTAGACCACCCTGGCGGGAGGGCCACTACAATGAGCAGTTCTTC.

The chain joins TRBV7-8 to TRBJ2-7, with TRBD1 matching 10 bases. CDR1 and CDR2 from the germline V gene are SGHVS and FQNEAQ. The CDR3 spans 16 residues. With 5 bases clipped from V and 3 bases from J, the junction kept 10 bases outside the gene matches. The CDR3 is CASSPHTGQGFYEQYF. In DNA, the CDR3 is TGTGCCAGCAGCCCCCACACGGGACAGGGGTTCTACGAGCAGTACTTC.

This clonotype was observed a single time. The J gene is TRBJ2-5, the V gene TRBV13; 7 bases align to TRBD2. Germline values: CDR1 PRHDT, CDR2 FYEKMQ (reference sequence). With V trimmed by 5 bases and J by 4 bases, 4 bases remained unmatched. The CDR3 extends over 13 amino acids. The CDR3 protein is CASSGGGLETQYF. The CDR3 DNA follows: TGTGCCAGCAGCGGGGGGGGATTAGAGACCCAGTACTTC.

This sequence joins TRBV20-1 and TRBJ2-1; the D gene is possibly TRBD2 (5 bases). This CDR3 is 14 amino acids long. V was clipped by 6 bases and J by 6 bases, with 18 bases between them. Germline V gene data show CDR1 as DFQATT and CDR2 as SNEGSKA (reference sequence). CDR3 DNA: TGCAGTGCCTTCGTTGGACTTAACCCCAATGAGCAGTTCTTC. Encoded protein: CSAFVGLNPNEQFF.

This clonotype was detected a few times. This chain links TRBV25-1 with TRBJ2-1; D possibly corresponds to TRBD2 (6 bases). The CDR3 has 14 amino acids. V was cut by 7 bases and J by 0 bases, with 10 bases left in between. The V gene's germline CDR1 is MGHDK and CDR2 SYGVNS. The CDR3 sequence: CASTGDLSYNEQFF. The DNA of the CDR3 is TGTGCCAGCACGGGGGACCTCTCCTACAATGAGCAGTTCTTC.

The V gene is TRBV18, the J gene TRBJ1-2; D may be TRBD1 (5 bases). This CDR3 is 15 amino acids long. In germline, CDR1 is KGHSH, CDR2 LQKENI. Trimming took 3 bases from V and 4 from J, leaving 15 bases between them. In DNA, the CDR3 is TGTGCCAGCTCACCGGCTGTTTGGGGGAGCTATGGCTACACCTTC. Translation: CASSPAVWGSYGYTF. The full variable domain, with the rest looked up from reference TRBV18 and TRBJ1-2, is NAGVMQNPRHLVRRRGQEARLRCSPMKGHSHVYWYRQLPEEGLKFMVYLQKENIIDESGMPKERFSAEFPKEGPSILRIQQVVRGDSAAYFCASSPAVWGSYGYTFGSGTRLTVV.

This clonotype has more than one count but fewer than ten. The genes are TRBV24-1 and TRBJ2-2; 7 bases agree with TRBD1. Germline-derived CDR1 and CDR2 are KGHDR and SFDVKD. V gave up 4 bases and J gave up 2 bases; unmatched junction bases: 3. The CDR3 extends over 15 amino acids. In DNA form, the CDR3 reads TGTGCCACCAGTGAGAGACAGGGAAACACCGGGGAGCTGTTTTTT. This codes for CATSERQGNTGELFF.

This clonotype has just a few counts. The chain carries TRBV2 and TRBJ2-5; no definite D call. The CDR3 is 12 residues long. V gave up 5 bases and J gave up 5 bases, with 9 bases separating them. The germline CDR1 and CDR2 sequences are SNHLY and FYNNEI. Here the CDR3 reads CASSPDSETQYF. In DNA form, the CDR3 reads TGTGCCAGCAGTCCAGACTCGGAGACCCAGTACTTC.

This clonotype occurred a few times. The chain carries TRBV7-9 and TRBJ2-5; 14 nucleotides match TRBD2. The V gene end was trimmed by 5 bases and the J gene end by 11 bases; junction bases not matched to a gene: 7. The CDR3 loop spans 14 amino acids. The germline gives CDR1 SEHNR, CDR2 FQNEAQ (reference sequence). As DNA, the CDR3 is TGTGCCAGCAGCATGACTAGCGGGAGGGAAGAGCAGTACTTC. It encodes CASSMTSGREEQYF.

This rearrangement joins TRBV6-6 to TRBJ2-5; D ambiguous. Trimming removed 0 bases at V and 0 bases at J, with 5 bases between. The CDR3 is 14 residues long. Germline values: CDR1 MNHNY, CDR2 SVGAGI (reference sequence). The CDR3: CASSYSWYQETQYF. CDR3 in DNA: TGTGCCAGCAGTTACTCCTGGTACCAAGAGACCCAGTACTTC.